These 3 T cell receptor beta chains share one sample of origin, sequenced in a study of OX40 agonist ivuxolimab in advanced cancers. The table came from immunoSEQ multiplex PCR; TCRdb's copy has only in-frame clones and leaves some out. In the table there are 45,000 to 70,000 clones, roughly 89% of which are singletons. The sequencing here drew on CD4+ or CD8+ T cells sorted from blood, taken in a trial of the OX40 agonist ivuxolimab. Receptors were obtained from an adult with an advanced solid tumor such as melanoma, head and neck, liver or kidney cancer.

CDR3 protein: CASSEASYEQYF. CDR3 nucleotide sequence: TGTGCCAGCAGTGAAGCCAGTTACGAGCAGTACTTC. The rearrangement joins TRBV2 to TRBJ2-7; D unclear. V lost 0 bases to trimming and J lost 4 bases, with 4 bases between them. Germline V gene sequence: CDR1 SNHLY, CDR2 FYNNEI. CDR3 size: 12 residues.

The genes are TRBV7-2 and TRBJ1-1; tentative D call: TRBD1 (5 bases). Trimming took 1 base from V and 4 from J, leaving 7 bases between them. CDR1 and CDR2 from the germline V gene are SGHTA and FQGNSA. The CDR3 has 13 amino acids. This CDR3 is CASSLVGRTEAFF. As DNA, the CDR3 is TGTGCCAGCAGCTTAGTGGGGCGCACTGAAGCTTTCTTT.

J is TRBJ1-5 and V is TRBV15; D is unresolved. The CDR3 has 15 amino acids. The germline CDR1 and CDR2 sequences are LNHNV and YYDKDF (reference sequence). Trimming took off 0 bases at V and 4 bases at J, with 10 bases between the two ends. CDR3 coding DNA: TGTGCCACCAGCAGAGATATTGGGCCGAATCAGCCCCAGCATTTT. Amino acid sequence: CATSRDIGPNQPQHF.